There are a few counts of the clone carrying this T cell receptor (beta chain). The antigen remains unidentified. V lost 0 bases to trimming and J lost 6 bases, with 5 bases between them. The CDR3 length is 13 residues. Germline-derived CDR1 and CDR2 are MGHRA and YSYEKL. Whole-study findings and limits: The larger-cohort validation was restricted to a single TCR beta V-J rearrangement rather than whole repertoires.

Semi-nested PCR with Nested Universal Primer A followed constant-region reverse priming of full-length variable regions. TCRdb fed the 5' RACE reads into MiXCR, producing one record per CDR3 protein. Of under 35,000 distinct CDR3 sequences in the sample, 24% were seen once. Memory CD4+ cells were defined as CD4+CD45RO+CD25-. The sequencing input was memory CD4+ T cells sorted from blood. As for subset: memory CD4+ T cells, CD4+CD45RO+CD25-. This sequence was found in a female donor with breast cancer. V gene TRBV4-1 combines with J gene TRBJ2-2; D gene ambiguous. CDR3 loop: CASSQEGPGELFF. CDR3 DNA: TGCGCCAGCAGCCAAGAGGGTCCCGGGGAGCTGTTTTTT.